This T cell receptor beta chain was identified in a study of T cell repertoires in cytomegalovirus infection. One entry per CDR3 protein results from TCRdb running MiXCR on the reads. The sample records about 740,000 distinct CDR3 sequences, about 40% being singletons. The ends were cut back, 4 bases at V and 0 bases at J, with 4 bases in the middle. This CDR3 is 12 amino acids long. In germline, CDR1 is DFQATT, CDR2 SNEGSKA (reference sequence). The chain combines TRBV20-1 with TRBJ2-1; D is undetermined. Sequenced sample: PBMCs. The TCR was taken from a human donor in good health (CMV status not recorded). Some clones in this sample may be carry-over from other donors' samples. As DNA, the CDR3 is TGCAGTGCTACACCCTCCTACAATGAGCAGTTCTTC. This codes for CSATPSYNEQFF.